The sequence of this TCR beta chain was determined in a study of CD8+ T cells in alopecia areata (dated by TCRdb to the late 2010s). About the study as a whole: The treated patients, all with moderate-to-severe alopecia areata, were enrolled in an open-label pilot trial of oral tofacitinib given at 5 to 10 mg twice daily. Scalp clonality was compared across normal scalp (n=4), patchy alopecia areata scalp (n=8), and alopecia totalis/universalis scalp (n=8). For the treated patients, the SALT score, which quantifies what percentage of scalp surface area is affected, served as the measure of disease severity. In humans, TCRbeta sequencing was performed on scalp tissue and on sorted CD4+ and CD8+ peripheral blood T cells from healthy controls and from patients with patchy or totalis/universalis alopecia areata. Patients received tofacitinib for 6 to 18 months and were then followed off drug for 6 months to check for delayed response and recurrence. TCRbeta CDR3 regions were amplified by immunoSEQ multiplex PCR with 35 Vbeta forward and 13 Jbeta reverse primers. RNA was extracted with the PAXgene miRNA kit for fixed scalp, the miRNeasy kit for PBMCs, and the RNeasy kit for mouse skin. High-throughput TCRbeta sequencing was used to examine T cell clonal expansion in alopecia areata in both the C3H/HeJ mouse model and human patients. Tofacitinib-treated patients had biopsies at baseline and at 4 and 24 weeks of treatment, with a later scalp biopsy in several patients.

Study-level results and caveats: TCR sequences shared between patients were less clear than in mice, possibly partly because of HLA diversity in the patient population. Many expanded lesional clones were found to persist in scalp and blood during tofacitinib treatment, and relapse after treatment cessation may be partly explained by this persistence. Tofacitinib significantly decreased scalp clonality and the number of expanded CD8+ clones among the top 100 scalp clones. Because the treated cohort was small and had only one nonresponder, larger studies are needed to examine links between baseline CD8+ expansion and response. Compared with normal scalp, lesional scalp, particularly in alopecia totalis/universalis, had higher clonality and more expanded CD8+ clones, which suggests antigenic drive. Resident alphabeta T cells in normal human skin are also sequenced, complicating scalp TCR repertoire analysis, unlike mouse skin dominated by gammadelta T cells.

About this clone: Its antigen is currently not known. No quality values exist for individual bases; no much larger clone is one base distant.

Library preparation used the immunoSEQ multiplex PCR assay. For TCR sequencing, RNA was extracted from every sample and reverse transcribed into cDNA to serve as template. SuperScript III was used to make first-strand cDNA, primed with a 2:1 mix of oligo-dT and random hexamers. Amplification bias was assessed with a synthetic immune receptor repertoire, and residual bias was removed computationally. From the authors' description of their analysis: Raw reads were preprocessed to remove errors, and CDR3 was defined according to IMGT conventions as the region from the conserved cysteine to phenylalanine. Clonality was computed by normalizing Shannon entropy by log2 of the number of productive unique TCRs and subtracting the result from 1. Whether each scalp clone was CD4 or CD8 was inferred by checking scalp TCRbeta sequences against the CD4 and CD8 repertoires from sorted blood. The table comes from immuneACCESS by way of TCRdb, which keeps in-frame sequences with V and J called. Part of the clones is missing from these tables; in studies checked, under half for an unresolved V gene and the rest for unknown reasons. From that table come the V and J calls and clone size; the DNA was used to work out D and trimming. The table for this sample lists about 220,000 clones; more than 45% of them were counted only once. Jointly, the top ten make up around 1.4% of the sample.

The time point label for this specimen denotes: more than three weeks on oral tofacitinib. Per the publication, the treatment or condition label means: oral pan-JAK inhibitor, 5-10 mg twice daily. Peripheral blood and lesional scalp punch biopsies were obtained from patients with alopecia areata. PBMCs were isolated by density centrifugation and stained for CD3, CD4 and CD8, after which CD4+ and CD8+ T cells were sorted on a FACSAria. The CDR3 runs 17 residues from the cysteine to the phenylalanine. Kept here is only the CDR3 DNA, which spans 51 bases and is read in frame from base 1. The germline V and J ends show losses of 0 bases and 0 bases respectively, and no gene match explains 3 bases of the junction. CDR1 SGHRS and CDR2 YFSETQ are derived from the germline V gene.

This chain is built from TRBV5-1 and TRBJ2-4, and 10 junction bases match TRBD2. The receptor's source is a human donor with alopecia areata. The source was CD4+ T cells sorted from blood, collected at week 4, from a patient treated with tofacitinib. The CDR3 region reads CASSLEPSGGAKNIQYF. Read as DNA, the sequence is TGCGCCAGCAGCTTGGAACCTAGCGGGGGAGCCAAAAACATTCAGTACTTC.